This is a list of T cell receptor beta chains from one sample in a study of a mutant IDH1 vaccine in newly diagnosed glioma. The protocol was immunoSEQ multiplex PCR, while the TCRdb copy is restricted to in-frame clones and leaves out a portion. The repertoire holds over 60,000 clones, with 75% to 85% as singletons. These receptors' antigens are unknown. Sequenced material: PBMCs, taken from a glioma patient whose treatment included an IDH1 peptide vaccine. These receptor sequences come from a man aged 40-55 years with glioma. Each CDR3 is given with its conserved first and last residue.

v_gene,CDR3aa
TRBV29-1,CSVEDGLYEQYF
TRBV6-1,CASSERQGAGPTNEKLFF
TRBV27,CASSLNSYRSEQYF
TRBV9,CASSVEGGRGRSYNSPLHF
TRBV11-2,CASSWTSGSQTYEQYF
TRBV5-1,CASSWGTDSLPKQYF
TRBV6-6,CASSYSIRMNTGELFF
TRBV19,CASSLRQGRSYNEQFF
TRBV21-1,CASSKTAGLAHSNQPQHF
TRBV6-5,CASGKGLANGEQFF
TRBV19,CASSIGAGRTDTQYF
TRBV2,CASSEAGGMNTEAFF
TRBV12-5,CATADRVAYNEQFF
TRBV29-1,CSVAGTSTNTEAFF
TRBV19,CASSILPKAGTPNEQFF